This entry lists 18 T cell receptor beta chains sequenced from one sample in a study of beta chain features in type 1 diabetes. No antigen has been assigned to these receptors. The isolated RNA, all of it, was reverse transcribed, so expressed TCRB transcripts were what got sequenced. Method: immunoSEQ multiplex PCR; TCRdb's copy keeps in-frame clones and lacks some. In the table there are a few hundred thousand clones, about 14% of which are singletons. Whole-study results and caveats: All four CD4+ subsets from Type 1 diabetes patients carried moderately but significantly shorter TCRB CDR3s.

The sample comprised naive CD4+ T cells from blood. The receptors were gathered from a young man with type 1 diabetes.

The genes are TRBV19 and TRBJ1-5; no firm D call. The CDR3 runs 14 residues. V lost 3 bases to trimming and J lost 6 bases, with 12 bases between them. Germline V gene sequence: CDR1 LNHDA, CDR2 SQIVND (reference sequence). CDR3 protein: CASSIVQGGQPQHF. CDR3 nucleotides: TGTGCCAGTAGTATCGTCCAAGGAGGTCAGCCCCAGCATTTT.

The CDR3, as DNA: TGTGCCAGCAGCTTGCTCCCTACAGGGACCGGCACTGAAGCTTTCTTT. It specifies CASSLLPTGTGTEAFF. The gene calls are TRBV7-9 and TRBJ1-1; D may be TRBD1 (6 bases). The CDR3 has 16 amino acids. Germline CDR1 is SEHNR and CDR2 is FQNEAQ (reference sequence). Trimming removed 3 bases from V and 4 bases from J, with 18 bases in between.

In its sample, this clone was seen a few times. The chain joins TRBV7-9 to TRBJ2-5; 8 bases are a match to TRBD2. V lost 8 bases to trimming and J lost 1 base; unmatched junction nucleotides: 3. The CDR3 runs to 13 residues. From germline, CDR1 is SEHNR and CDR2 FQNEAQ (reference sequence). The CDR3 protein is CASVTSGQETQYF. The CDR3 DNA reads TGTGCCAGCGTCACTAGCGGCCAAGAGACCCAGTACTTC.

The table lists this clone with a few counts. Relative to the germline gene, one junction end is altered; a read error may explain this. The V and J genes are TRBV7-7 and TRBJ2-1; no reliable D call. CDR1 is SSHAT and CDR2 is FNYEAQ in the germline V gene (reference sequence). This CDR3 spans 13 amino acids. The DNA for the CDR3 is TGTGCTAGCAGCGAAAATGCAGGTGTAAAGCAGTTCTTC. It codes for CASSENAGVKQFF.

J is TRBJ2-1 and V is TRBV7-9; TRBD1 agrees at 9 bases. CDR1 is SEHNR and CDR2 is FQNEAQ in the germline V gene (reference sequence). V lost 1 base, J lost 4 bases, and 5 bases stayed unmatched. The CDR3 consists of 16 residues. The CDR3 here is CASSLGGQGTYNEQFF. CDR3 in DNA: TGTGCCAGCAGCTTAGGCGGACAGGGGACTTACAATGAGCAGTTCTTC.

The CDR3 spells CAWTGSSYNEQFF. CDR3 sequence (DNA): TGTGCCTGGACGGGGAGCTCCTACAATGAGCAGTTCTTC. The J gene is TRBJ2-1, the V gene TRBV30; a possible D gene is TRBD2 (5 bases). The CDR3 length is 13 residues. The germline V gene encodes CDR1 GTSNPN and CDR2 SVGIG (reference sequence). Trimming cost V 4 bases and J 0 bases, with 7 bases left between them.

The rearrangement joins TRBV18 to TRBJ1-4; 9 bases are a match to TRBD1. The CDR3 runs 14 residues. The J segment lost 8 bases and the V segment lost 3 bases, leaving 4 bases of the junction unmatched. The V gene's germline CDR1 is KGHSH and CDR2 LQKENI. The CDR3 DNA is TGTGCCAGCTCACCCCCGGGACAGGGAGAAAAACTGTTTTTT. Protein: CASSPPGQGEKLFF.

The sample holds a few counts of this clone. This chain joins TRBV7-9 and TRBJ2-1, with a possible D match to TRBD1 (5 bases). The germline V gene has CDR1 SEHNR and CDR2 FQNEAQ (reference sequence). The CDR3 is 15 amino acids. V lost 2 bases and J lost 6, with 14 bases in between. CDR3 bases: TGTGCCAGCAGCTTAAACGGCAAAGGGGTCAATGAGCAGTTCTTC. Encoded protein: CASSLNGKGVNEQFF.

This clone showed up just a few times. V and J are TRBV9 and TRBJ2-3; D is uncertain. The CDR3 consists of 16 residues. V was pared by 0 bases and J by 4 bases, with 15 bases between. Germline V lookup: CDR1 SGDLS, CDR2 YYNGEE. CDR3 region: CASSVGYGMGADTQYF. As DNA, the CDR3 is TGTGCCAGCAGCGTAGGGTACGGAATGGGCGCAGATACGCAGTATTTT.

This clone has more than one count but fewer than ten. V gene TRBV6-1 combines with J gene TRBJ2-7; D is unresolved. The germline V gene encodes CDR1 MNHNS and CDR2 SASEGT. V was shortened by 3 bases and J by 4 bases, with 7 bases between the two germline ends. There are 12 residues in the CDR3. CDR3 protein: CASSDSIYEQYF. The DNA for the CDR3 is TGTGCCAGCAGTGACAGTATTTACGAGCAGTACTTC.

Only a few counts were recorded for this clone. V and J are TRBV9 and TRBJ2-1, with TRBD1 matching over 7 bases. With 1 base clipped from V and 4 bases from J, the junction kept 8 bases outside the gene matches. The germline V gene encodes CDR1 SGDLS and CDR2 YYNGEE. This CDR3 is 16 amino acids long. This CDR3 reads CASSVTGTATYNEQFF. Here the CDR3 DNA reads TGTGCCAGCAGCGTAACCGGGACAGCCACATACAATGAGCAGTTCTTC.

This clone occurred a few times. The chain recombines TRBV7-9 with TRBJ2-7; 8 bases match TRBD1. The V gene end was trimmed by 5 bases and the J gene end by 7 bases; junction bases not matched to a gene: 7. The CDR3 consists of 13 residues. Germline CDR1 reads SEHNR; CDR2 reads FQNEAQ (reference sequence). The CDR3 region is CASSVRDRNEQYF. The DNA for the CDR3 is TGTGCCAGCAGCGTCCGGGACAGGAATGAGCAGTACTTC.

This clone showed up just a few times. The chain uses TRBV4-1 and TRBJ1-2, with a possible D match to TRBD1 (5 bases). Trimming stripped 0 bases from V and 7 bases from J, with 18 bases between. There are 16 residues in the CDR3. CDR1 MGHRA and CDR2 YSYEKL come from the germline V gene. The CDR3 region is CASSQDLVGGIVGYTF. For the CDR3, the DNA is TGCGCCAGCAGCCAAGATCTCGTCGGGGGTATAGTTGGCTACACCTTC.

Only a few counts were recorded for this clone. The chain links TRBV25-1 to TRBJ1-2; D might be TRBD1 (6 bases). The germline V and J ends were trimmed by 1 base and 4 bases, with 10 bases remaining between them. The CDR3 extends over 14 amino acids. The germline gives CDR1 MGHDK, CDR2 SYGVNS. The CDR3 spells CASSEWGGAYGYTF. CDR3 DNA: TGTGCCAGCAGTGAATGGGGGGGCGCCTATGGCTACACCTTC.

In this sample, this clone turned up a few times. J is TRBJ2-1 and V is TRBV4-1; 8 positions agree with TRBD2. The CDR3 totals 15 residues. The germline V gene has CDR1 MGHRA and CDR2 YSYEKL. Trimming at V came to 4 bases and at J to 2 bases, leaving 4 bases not matched to a gene. CDR3 amino acids: CASSRTSGTYNEQFF. The CDR3 bases are TGCGCCAGCAGCCGAACTAGCGGAACCTACAATGAGCAGTTCTTC.

The chain employs TRBV29-1 and TRBJ1-2, with 10 bases aligning to TRBD1. V shed 2 bases, J shed 7 bases, and the junction held 7 bases outside the gene matches. The CDR3 covers 14 residues. Per germline, CDR1 SQVTM and CDR2 ANQGSEA. The CDR3 protein is CSVESRDRGGGYTF. The CDR3, as DNA: TGCAGCGTTGAATCACGGGACAGGGGCGGTGGCTACACCTTC.

This clone was found a few times. The V gene is TRBV2, the J gene TRBJ2-7; 8 bases are a match to TRBD1. The germline CDR1 and CDR2 sequences are SNHLY and FYNNEI. The CDR3 runs 12 residues. V was pared by 4 bases and J by 12 bases, with 8 bases of the junction left unmatched. Here the CDR3 reads CASSVPGQVLYF. The CDR3 nucleotides are TGTGCCAGCAGTGTCCCGGGACAGGTATTGTACTTC.

CDR3 loop: CAVRGGIYNEQFF. CDR3 DNA: TGTGCCGTGCGCGGGGGGATTTACAATGAGCAGTTCTTC. This chain joins TRBV6-5 and TRBJ2-1, with TRBD2 matching over 8 bases. With 11 bases clipped from V and 4 bases from J, the junction kept 7 bases outside the gene matches. The CDR3 contains 13 residues. Germline V gives CDR1 MNHEY, CDR2 SVGAGI.